These 19 T cell receptor beta chains were all obtained from the same sample, sequenced in a study of blood T cell repertoires in COVID-19. TCRdb's table, derived via immunoSEQ multiplex PCR, lists solely in-frame clones and lacks some. The sample yields tens of thousands of clones, 75% to 85% seen once. The source material was peripheral blood. These receptors all stem from a man older than 75 with acute or convalescent COVID-19.

The chain uses TRBV11-3 and TRBJ1-5, with 7 bases aligning to TRBD1. Germline V gene lookup returns CDR1 SGHNT and CDR2 YENEEA. Unmatched junction bases numbered 14, after V lost 5 bases and J lost 1 base. The CDR3 length is 18 residues. Here the CDR3 DNA reads TGTGCCAGCAGCCCCAGACAGGGAGTCCACGCGAGCAATCAGCCCCAGCATTTT. It specifies CASSPRQGVHASNQPQHF.

This sequence joins TRBV7-6 and TRBJ2-7; tentative D call: TRBD1 (5 bases). Trimming cost V 8 bases and J 2 bases, with 13 bases left between them. CDR1 is SGHVS, CDR2 FNYEAQ, per germline. The CDR3 extends over 13 amino acids. The CDR3 coding sequence is TGTGCCAGCGCCGCGCAGGGCCCCTACGAGCAGTACTTC. Amino acid sequence: CASAAQGPYEQYF.

The chain combines TRBV29-1 with TRBJ2-1; 10 bases are shared with TRBD1. V gave up 7 bases and J gave up 9 bases; unmatched junction bases: 6. Germline V gene sequence: CDR1 SQVTM, CDR2 ANQGSEA. The CDR3 is made up of 12 amino acids. This chain's CDR3 is CSGQGAPGEQFF. The CDR3, as DNA: TGCAGCGGACAGGGGGCGCCGGGTGAGCAGTTCTTC.

V usage is TRBV29-1 and J usage is TRBJ2-1, with a weak D call TRBD1 (6 bases). CDR3 length equals 11 residues. V was trimmed by 3 bases and J by 7 bases, leaving 7 bases between them. Per germline, CDR1 SQVTM and CDR2 ANQGSEA. CDR3 loop: CSVDRGNEQFF. In DNA form, the CDR3 reads TGCAGCGTTGACAGGGGTAATGAGCAGTTCTTC.

The CDR3 DNA follows: TGCAGTGCTACGAGACAGGGTGAAGCTTTCTTT. Translating it yields CSATRQGEAFF. The J gene is TRBJ1-1, the V gene TRBV20-1; 7 bases line up with TRBD1. The CDR3 spans 11 residues. Germline-derived CDR1 and CDR2 are DFQATT and SNEGSKA (reference sequence). After removal of 4 bases from V and 7 bases from J, the junction contained 3 bases not matched to a gene.

This clone was counted only a few times. V usage is TRBV7-2 and J usage is TRBJ2-5, with 9 positions matching TRBD1. The V and J ends lost 4 bases and 4 bases, in that order; junction bases with no gene match: 7. This CDR3 region has 15 residues. Germline CDR1 reads SGHTA; CDR2 reads FQGNSA. CDR3 bases: TGTGCCAGCAGCTCCACAGGGGGCGCGGGAGAGACCCAGTACTTC. This encodes CASSSTGGAGETQYF.

The gene calls are TRBV14 and TRBJ2-7; maybe TRBD2 (6 bases). This CDR3 has 15 residues. V was cut by 1 base and J by 3 bases, with 13 bases left in between. Germline V gives CDR1 SGHDN, CDR2 FVKESK. CDR3 loop: CASSQGLVDVYEQYF. CDR3 DNA: TGTGCCAGCAGCCAAGGACTAGTCGATGTCTACGAGCAGTACTTC. Combining the CDR3 with reference TRBV14 and TRBJ2-7 gives the whole variable domain EAGVTQFPSHSVIEKGQTVTLRCDPISGHDNLYWYRRVMGKEIKFLLHFVKESKQDESGMPNNRFLAERTGGTYSTLKVQPAELEDSGVYFCASSQGLVDVYEQYFGPGTRLTVT.

The genes are TRBV6-6 and TRBJ2-2; a weak D match, TRBD2 (5 bases). Germline V gives CDR1 MNHNY, CDR2 SVGAGI (reference sequence). Trimming cost V 0 bases and J 1 base, with 6 bases left between them. The length of the CDR3 is 15 residues. The CDR3: CASSYSRGNTGELFF. Written as DNA, the CDR3 is TGTGCCAGCAGTTACTCTCGGGGGAACACCGGGGAGCTGTTTTTT.

CDR3 loop: CASSIGDTGETQYF. The CDR3 DNA reads TGTGCCAGTAGTATAGGAGACACTGGGGAGACCCAGTACTTC. The chain is built from TRBV19 and TRBJ2-5; D call uncertain. This CDR3 region has 14 residues. The ends were cut back, 1 base at V and 5 bases at J, with 11 bases in the middle. Germline lookup yields CDR1 LNHDA and CDR2 SQIVND (reference sequence).

This rearrangement joins TRBV5-5 to TRBJ1-2, with D unresolved. This CDR3 is built from 14 residues. The germline V gene encodes CDR1 SGHKS and CDR2 YYEKEE (reference sequence). The ends were cut back, 0 bases at V and 2 bases at J, with 8 bases in the middle. CDR3 amino acids: CASSLGGENYGYTF. In DNA, the CDR3 is TGTGCCAGCAGCTTGGGTGGGGAGAACTATGGCTACACCTTC.

The rearrangement joins TRBV7-2 to TRBJ2-7; 9 bases line up with TRBD1. The CDR3 consists of 14 residues. Germline V gene data show CDR1 as SGHTA and CDR2 as FQGNSA. V was pared by 5 bases and J by 2 bases, with 4 bases of the junction left unmatched. This CDR3 is CASSEQGAPYEQYF. For the CDR3, the DNA is TGTGCCAGCAGCGAACAGGGGGCGCCCTACGAGCAGTACTTC.

The genes are TRBV11-2 and TRBJ1-6; unclear D gene. The V and J ends lost 0 bases and 4 bases respectively, with 7 bases between them. Per germline, CDR1 SGHAT and CDR2 FQNNGV. CDR3 length: 15 amino acids. The CDR3 nucleotides are TGTGCCAGCAGCTTAGATCCAGCGTATAATTCACCCCTCCACTTT. Its protein is CASSLDPAYNSPLHF.

V is TRBV5-1 and J is TRBJ1-1; 10 positions match TRBD1. The CDR3 is 15 residues long. Germline V gives CDR1 SGHRS, CDR2 YFSETQ. Trimming at V came to 0 bases and at J to 6 bases, leaving 5 bases not matched to a gene. The CDR3 is CASSLGTGGFAEAFF. CDR3 bases: TGCGCCAGCAGCTTGGGGACAGGGGGGTTCGCTGAAGCTTTCTTT.

V gene TRBV7-9 combines with J gene TRBJ2-2; 8 bases match TRBD1. This CDR3 contains 15 residues. Germline-derived CDR1 and CDR2 are SEHNR and FQNEAQ (reference sequence). Trimming took 5 bases from V and 4 from J; bases not matched to a gene: 6. The CDR3 protein is CASSPTGGPTGELFF. In nucleotides, the CDR3 is TGTGCCAGCAGCCCCACAGGGGGGCCCACCGGGGAGCTGTTTTTT.

There are a few counts of this clone. The chain couples TRBV2 to TRBJ2-7, with D possibly TRBD2 on 6 matching bases. The germline V and J ends were trimmed by 10 bases and 6 bases, with 13 bases remaining between them. Germline CDR1 is SNHLY and CDR2 is FYNNEI. The CDR3 totals 11 residues. The CDR3 is CATGTDLEQYF. The DNA of the CDR3 is TGTGCCACAGGGACTGATCTCGAGCAGTACTTC.

The rearrangement joins TRBV9 to TRBJ2-3, with 9 bases identical to TRBD2. CDR1 is SGDLS, CDR2 YYNGEE, per germline. After removal of 4 bases from V and 1 base from J, the junction contained 4 bases not matched to a gene. The CDR3 contains 15 residues. Here the CDR3 reads CASSSIAGGTDTQYF. The CDR3 DNA reads as TGTGCCAGCAGCTCAATAGCGGGGGGCACAGATACGCAGTATTTT.

The V gene is TRBV18, the J gene TRBJ2-7; the match to TRBD1 covers 9 bases. Unmatched junction bases numbered 1, after V lost 5 bases and J lost 5 bases. Germline V CDR1 and CDR2: KGHSH, LQKENI. The CDR3 covers 12 residues. CDR3 amino acids: CASSGQGNEQYF. The CDR3 DNA sequence: TGTGCCAGCTCAGGACAGGGGAACGAGCAGTACTTC.

Concerning this clone itself: The junction departs from germline at one end; a sequencing error may be responsible. The rearrangement joins TRBV7-7 to TRBJ2-2; 8 bases agree with TRBD2. This CDR3 comprises 15 residues. CDR1 and CDR2 (germline): SSHAT, FNYEAQ (reference sequence). The CDR3 region has the DNA TGTGCTAGCAGCTTAGGGACTAGTCACACCGGGGAGCTGTTTTTT. It codes for CASSLGTSHTGELFF.

V and J are TRBV5-6 and TRBJ1-2, with D tentatively TRBD1 (5 bases). The CDR3 spans 15 residues. Germline V gene lookup returns CDR1 SGHDT and CDR2 YYEEEE. V was pared by 7 bases and J by 0 bases, with 16 bases between. This chain's CDR3 is CASQQEGSPNYGYTF. In nucleotides, the CDR3 is TGTGCCAGCCAACAGGAGGGGTCACCTAACTATGGCTACACCTTC.